Below, 17 T cell receptor beta chains from the same sample are listed, as sequenced in a study of CD8 T cells in ankylosing spondylitis. One entry per CDR3 protein results from TCRdb running MiXCR on the 5' RACE reads. The profile shows fewer than 250,000 distinct CDR3 sequences, more than 25% of them singletons. The sequencing input was blood, either unsorted or a sorted T cell fraction (not recorded which). These receptors all come from a male donor with ankylosing spondylitis or in good health (not recorded which).

This chain links TRBV10-2 with TRBJ2-7, with 7 bases identical to TRBD1. The CDR3 has 14 residues. J was trimmed by 0 bases and V by 4 bases; bases with no gene match: 3. Germline V gene lookup returns CDR1 WSHSY and CDR2 SAAADI. The CDR3 region has the DNA TGCGCCAGCAGTGCGGGACAGCCCTCCTACGAGCAGTACTTC. Translation: CASSAGQPSYEQYF.

This clonotype showed up many times. The chain is built from TRBV5-1 and TRBJ2-1, with 9 bases identical to TRBD1. The length of the CDR3 is 15 residues. Germline trimming cut 3 bases from V and 8 bases from J; bases unmatched to any gene: 9. The V gene's germline CDR1 is SGHRS and CDR2 YFSETQ. CDR3 DNA: TGCGCCAGCAGCTCTCGACAGGGGGTGTTCGATGAGCAGTTCTTC. Translating gives CASSSRQGVFDEQFF.

This clonotype was picked up a small number of times. The chain employs TRBV12-3 or TRBV12-4 and TRBJ1-6, with D unclear. CDR3 length equals 16 residues. The germline V and J ends were trimmed by 3 bases and 5 bases, with 14 bases remaining between them. CDR3 in DNA: TGTGCCAGCAGTTTCGGGAGAGCGGTTAATAATTCACCCCTCCACTTT. Translating gives CASSFGRAVNNSPLHF.

The chain combines TRBV20-1 with TRBJ2-6; no clear D. The CDR3 has 11 residues. The germline gives CDR1 DFQATT, CDR2 SNEGSKA (reference sequence). Trimming took off 1 base at V and 9 bases at J, with 4 bases between the two ends. This CDR3 is CSARVNNVLTF. The DNA for the CDR3 is TGCAGTGCTAGAGTCAACAACGTCCTGACTTTC.

This clonotype has just a few counts. CDR3 nucleotide sequence: TGTGCCAGCAGCTTAGTGGGTTTCGATGAGCAGTTCTTC. Translation: CASSLVGFDEQFF. The gene calls are TRBV7-2 and TRBJ2-1; no definite D call. The ends were cut back, 1 base at V and 8 bases at J, with 9 bases in the middle. Germline CDR1 reads SGHTA; CDR2 reads FQGNSA. The CDR3 has 13 residues.

In its sample, this clonotype was seen a few times. CDR3: CSARDPGGEDTQYF. CDR3 bases: TGCAGTGCTAGAGATCCGGGGGGGGAGGATACGCAGTATTTT. This chain links TRBV20-1 with TRBJ2-3, with 8 bases aligning to TRBD2. CDR3 length: 14 residues. Germline V CDR1 and CDR2: DFQATT, SNEGSKA (reference sequence). J was trimmed by 6 bases and V by 0 bases; bases with no gene match: 5.

This rearrangement joins TRBV20-1 to TRBJ2-7; D is unresolved. V was cut by 7 bases and J by 2 bases, with 18 bases left in between. Germline V gives CDR1 DFQATT, CDR2 SNEGSKA (reference sequence). The CDR3 runs 14 residues. The CDR3 spells CSVNPAEETYEQYF. The CDR3 nucleotides are TGCAGTGTCAATCCGGCGGAAGAGACCTACGAGCAGTACTTC.

This clonotype was detected only a few times. The rearrangement joins TRBV11-1 to TRBJ1-2; tentative D call: TRBD1 (6 bases). The CDR3 runs 14 residues. V lost 5 bases, J lost 6 bases, and 16 bases lay in between. From germline, CDR1 is SGHAT and CDR2 FQDESV (reference sequence). CDR3: CASSHRVSADGYTF. In DNA, the CDR3 is TGTGCCAGCAGCCACAGGGTCTCCGCGGATGGCTACACCTTC. Full variable domain (rest looked up from reference TRBV11-1 and TRBJ1-2): EAEVAQSPRYKITEKSQAVAFWCDPISGHATLYWYRQILGQGPELLVQFQDESVVDDSQLPKDRFSAERLKGVDSTLKIQPAELGDSAMYLCASSHRVSADGYTFGSGTRLTVV.

This clonotype was counted between two and nine times. The CDR3 DNA sequence: TGCAGTGCTCATCGATTCTCCTACAATGAGCAGTTCTTC. This sequence encodes CSAHRFSYNEQFF. The chain is built from TRBV20-1 and TRBJ2-1; no clear D. The germline gives CDR1 DFQATT, CDR2 SNEGSKA (reference sequence). V lost 5 bases and J 0 bases, leaving 8 bases between the germline ends. The CDR3 runs 13 residues.

The rearrangement uses TRBV7-8 and TRBJ2-5; tentative D call: TRBD2 (5 bases). Deletions cut 0 bases from V and 5 bases from J, with 16 bases between. The germline CDR1 and CDR2 sequences are SGHVS and FQNEAQ. This CDR3 spans 16 amino acids. This CDR3 is CASSLAGSVGGETQYF. For the CDR3, the DNA is TGTGCCAGCAGCTTAGCCGGTAGCGTCGGTGGGGAGACCCAGTACTTC.

The table lists this clonotype with a few counts. The rearrangement joins TRBV5-1 to TRBJ2-7, with D uncertain. This CDR3 is built from 13 residues. Germline V gives CDR1 SGHRS, CDR2 YFSETQ. Trimming shortened V by 4 bases and J by 3 bases, and 11 bases separated the two germline ends. CDR3: CASSHLQSYEQYF. DNA for the CDR3: TGCGCCAGCAGCCACCTACAGAGCTACGAGCAGTACTTC.

V gene TRBV3-1 combines with J gene TRBJ2-1; 9 bases map to TRBD1. The CDR3 runs 14 residues. Losses at the gene ends were 6 bases for V and 4 bases for J; bases not matched to a gene: 4. Germline CDR1 is LGHDT and CDR2 is YNNKEL (reference sequence). CDR3 coding DNA: TGTGCCAGCAGTCCCGACAGGGGGTACAATGAGCAGTTCTTC. Translation: CASSPDRGYNEQFF.

V usage is TRBV27 and J usage is TRBJ2-3; 7 positions agree with TRBD2. There are 15 residues in the CDR3. Germline V gene lookup returns CDR1 MNHEY and CDR2 SMNVEV (reference sequence). The trim removed 5 bases at V and 3 bases at J, leaving 8 bases unmatched. CDR3 amino acids: CASSTSAGRTDTQYF. As DNA, the CDR3 is TGTGCCAGCAGTACTAGCGCCGGTAGAACAGATACGCAGTATTTT.

This clonotype was counted a few times. V and J are TRBV12-3 or TRBV12-4 and TRBJ2-2; 7 bases match TRBD1. V trimming: 6 bases; J trimming: 0 bases; junction bases outside the gene matches: 7. The CDR3 has 16 residues. The CDR3 spells CASSLPDRPNTGELFF. The CDR3 bases are TGTGCCAGCAGCCTCCCGGACAGGCCGAACACCGGGGAGCTGTTTTTT.

The chain combines TRBV20-1 with TRBJ2-7; weak D call: TRBD1 (6 bases). Germline loops: CDR1 DFQATT, CDR2 SNEGSKA (reference sequence). V dropped 0 bases and J dropped 2 bases, with 14 bases sitting between them. This CDR3 has 15 residues. In DNA form, the CDR3 reads TGCAGTGCTAGAGATCCGTGGGGGCCAACCTACGAGCAGTACTTC. Amino acids: CSARDPWGPTYEQYF.

The chain employs TRBV10-1 and TRBJ2-2; no reliable D call. The CDR3 extends over 12 amino acids. CDR1 is WNHNN, CDR2 SYGVQD, per germline (reference sequence). The V end was cut by 2 bases, the J end by 6 bases, with 4 bases between. The CDR3 DNA is TGCGCCAGCAGTGAGGGGCCCGGGGAGCTGTTTTTT. Translated, it gives CASSEGPGELFF.

The chain joins TRBV13 to TRBJ2-3; D is unclear. CDR1 is PRHDT and CDR2 is FYEKMQ in the germline V gene (reference sequence). Trimming removed 5 bases at V and 0 bases at J, with 15 bases between. The CDR3 runs to 16 residues. In DNA, the CDR3 is TGTGCCAGCAGCCCCAGACAAACTACTAGCACAGATACGCAGTATTTT. It is translated as CASSPRQTTSTDTQYF.